The 4 T cell receptor beta chains presented below share a single source sample, sequenced in a study of shared clonotypes between healthy human individuals. Method: immunoSEQ multiplex PCR; TCRdb's copy keeps in-frame clones and lacks some. Altogether over 1.4 million clones are present, roughly 96% being singletons, with the ten largest covering approximately 1.2%. Sequencing was performed on naive CD4+ T cells sorted from blood. Indicated subset: CD45RA+ positively selected. All receptors derive from a man younger than 45 in good health.

The rearrangement joins TRBV9 to TRBJ2-5; D possibly uses TRBD1 or TRBD2 (5 bases each). This CDR3 is 16 amino acids long. V lost 6 bases and J 3 bases, leaving 21 bases between the germline ends. Germline CDR1 is SGDLS and CDR2 is YYNGEE. The chain's CDR3 is CASTQGAGTTKETQYF. Written as DNA, the CDR3 is TGTGCCAGCACCCAAGGGGCCGGGACGACCAAAGAGACCCAGTACTTC.

In DNA, the CDR3 is TGTGCCAGCAGGTTGACAGGGGCGGGCAATCAGCCCCAGCATTTT. Translated: CASRLTGAGNQPQHF. V gene TRBV7-8 combines with J gene TRBJ1-5, with TRBD1 identical over 8 bases. The germline V gene has CDR1 SGHVS and CDR2 FQNEAQ. The CDR3 runs to 15 residues. J lost 2 bases, V lost 6 bases, and 6 bases had no gene match. Based on the CDR3 plus reference TRBV7-8 and TRBJ1-5, the full variable domain is GAGVSQSPRYKVAKRGQDVALRCDPISGHVSLFWYQQALGQGPEFLTYFQNEAQLDKSGLPSDRFFAERPEGSVSTLKIQRTQQEDSAVYLCASRLTGAGNQPQHFGDGTRLSIL.

This rearrangement joins TRBV28 to TRBJ1-5, with 8 bases fitting TRBD1. The CDR3 totals 12 residues. J lost 11 bases, V lost 6 bases, and 6 bases had no gene match. Germline CDR1 is MDHEN and CDR2 is SYDVKM. CDR3 coding DNA: TGTGCCAGCAGGCCTACAGGGGGTGCCCAGCATTTT. It specifies CASRPTGGAQHF.

In its sample, this clone was seen once. The V gene is TRBV4-1, the J gene TRBJ2-1; TRBD2 matches at 8 bases. This CDR3 is 17 amino acids long. Germline CDR1 reads MGHRA; CDR2 reads YSYEKL. The V segment lost 0 bases and the J segment 8 bases; nucleotides outside the gene matches: 12. CDR3 sequence: CASSQEGAGVAAYEQFF. The CDR3 coding sequence is TGCGCCAGCAGCCAAGAAGGAGCGGGAGTCGCCGCATATGAGCAGTTCTTC.